This TCR beta chain emerged from a study of blood T cell repertoires in COVID-19. As processed by the authors: Nucleated cell counts were estimated from reference gene primer amplification. Data came from immunoSEQ multiplex PCR; TCRdb stores just in-frame clones and leaves some out. The V and J calls and clone size were taken over from that table, and D and trimming were inferred from the DNA. Among approximately 46,000 clones listed, approximately 85% were seen once. The receptor was isolated from a human donor in a cohort sampled during active COVID-19. Sequenced material: peripheral blood.

CDR3 DNA: TGTGCCAGCAGTGCAGACAGGGCCAGAGGAAATCAGCCCCAGCATTTT. Protein sequence: CASSADRARGNQPQHF. The genes are TRBV6-4 and TRBJ1-5, with 7 bases lining up with TRBD1. Trimming removed 4 bases from V and 4 bases from J; junction bases left unmatched: 10. Germline V gene data show CDR1 as MRHNA and CDR2 as SNTAGT. The CDR3 runs 16 residues.